The rows below give T cell receptor beta chains drawn from one sample of a study of T cells in Graves' hyperthyroidism and ophthalmopathy. TCRdb recomputed calls from the multiplex PCR reads with MiXCR, one row per CDR3 protein. The data contain nearly 600,000 distinct CDR3 sequences, 14% of them seen just once; the ten biggest clones take up 7.1%. What was sequenced was blood. The receptors were gathered from a woman aged 18-30 years with Graves' ophthalmopathy. Each CDR3 is given without its conserved first and last residue. The D gene is left open where the match is weak.

V: TRBV27; D: TRBD2; J: TRBJ2-7; CDR3: ASIPSGTQRFFYEQY
V: TRBV5-1; D: TRBD2; J: TRBJ2-3; CDR3: ASSLVGLVGDTQY
V: TRBV27; D: TRBD2; J: TRBJ2-1; CDR3: ASSLNPRTSGYNEQF
V: TRBV5-5; D: -; J: TRBJ2-2; CDR3: ASSPRGTVTTGELF
V: TRBV6-1; D: -; J: TRBJ1-5; CDR3: ASQGGDPTSNQPQH
V: TRBV14; D: -; J: TRBJ2-1; CDR3: ASSQEVADHEQF
V: TRBV20-1; D: -; J: TRBJ1-1; CDR3: SARLGPANTEAF
V: TRBV4-1; D: TRBD1; J: TRBJ1-6; CDR3: ASSQDMQGARSPLH
V: TRBV12-3/TRBV12-4; D: -; J: TRBJ2-5; CDR3: ASSLEGLGETQY
V: TRBV19; D: -; J: TRBJ1-6; CDR3: ASSIWGEDSPLH
V: TRBV6-5; D: TRBD2; J: TRBJ2-7; CDR3: ASSYPGLVDEQY
V: TRBV7-2; D: -; J: TRBJ1-2; CDR3: ASSPKHLTVIFYGYT
V: TRBV20-1; D: -; J: TRBJ1-1; CDR3: SLPGGVEAF
V: TRBV5-1; D: TRBD2; J: TRBJ2-5; CDR3: ASSFPSSGQETQY
V: TRBV20-1; D: TRBD1; J: TRBJ2-5; CDR3: SARVQGAAETQY
V: TRBV5-1; D: -; J: TRBJ2-1; CDR3: ASSLWTAGQGEQF
V: TRBV6-1; D: -; J: TRBJ2-3; CDR3: ASQRAGSTDTQY
V: TRBV28; D: TRBD2; J: TRBJ2-7; CDR3: ASRDHGGSHSYEQY
V: TRBV29-1; D: TRBD2; J: TRBJ2-7; CDR3: SAGGRAGEYEQY
V: TRBV9; D: -; J: TRBJ1-2; CDR3: ASSVGTGGYGYT
V: TRBV7-9; D: -; J: TRBJ2-3; CDR3: ASSFSWTGESTDTQY
V: TRBV7-9; D: TRBD1; J: TRBJ2-5; CDR3: ASSTLTGEQETQY
V: TRBV3-1; D: -; J: TRBJ2-5; CDR3: ASSQATQSRGETQY
V: TRBV27; D: -; J: TRBJ2-7; CDR3: ASSLAGASSYEQY
V: TRBV24-1; D: -; J: TRBJ2-3; CDR3: ATSGVDTYSTDTQY
V: TRBV7-3; D: -; J: TRBJ2-1; CDR3: ASSLGSTYNEQF
V: TRBV2; D: -; J: TRBJ2-5; CDR3: ASRLSNIQETQY
V: TRBV28; D: -; J: TRBJ2-1; CDR3: ASSSSRWLGYNEQF
V: TRBV7-2; D: -; J: TRBJ1-1; CDR3: ASSVVTGTREAF
V: TRBV28; D: -; J: TRBJ1-2; CDR3: AGGVQGGSYGYT
V: TRBV20-1; D: -; J: TRBJ1-2; CDR3: SASDRNNYGYT
V: TRBV29-1; D: -; J: TRBJ2-5; CDR3: SVAHAQDFLD